This T cell receptor (beta chain) comes out of a study of cytomegalovirus exposure and HLA in healthy donors. Points from the study as a whole: Three chains tied to CMV proved CMV antigen-specific in vitro.

Both 60 Vbeta primers and 13 Jbeta primers went into the PCR. Sequencing was performed with immunoSEQ multiplex PCR; in TCRdb, only in-frame clones are kept and a portion is missing. The sample has 76,000 or so clones; about 69% are singletons. V was clipped by 3 bases and J by 7 bases; unmatched bases: 6. Germline lookup yields CDR1 LGHNA and CDR2 YSLEER. This CDR3 comprises 15 residues. In regard to this clone: Its antigen is as yet unknown.

This chain joins TRBV4-3 and TRBJ2-7; 13 bases are shared with TRBD2. The receptor was isolated from a woman aged 40-49 years in good health and CMV-seropositive. Sequencing was carried out using PBMCs. In nucleotides, the CDR3 is TGCGCCAGCAGCCATACTAGCGGGGGGGCAGAAGAGCAGTACTTC. It translates to CASSHTSGGAEEQYF.